These 5 T cell receptor beta chains were all obtained from the same sample, sequenced in a study of shared clonotypes between healthy human individuals. Positively selected for CCR7, the CD45RO-negative cells used as naive CD8 cells excluded terminally differentiated effector memory CD45RA+ cells. Assay used: immunoSEQ multiplex PCR; TCRdb lists only in-frame clones, some missing. The repertoire holds about 680,000 clones, with 90% to 95% as singletons. Sequenced: naive CD8+ T cells sorted from blood. Receptor source: a man aged 25-45 years in good health.

This chain links TRBV19 with TRBJ2-7, with D possibly called TRBD1 or TRBD2 (5 bases each). Germline assignment: CDR1 LNHDA and CDR2 SQIVND (reference sequence). V lost 0 bases and J 3 bases, leaving 18 bases between the germline ends. The CDR3 contains 17 residues. The CDR3 region is CASSIEFIGDGIYEQYF. DNA for the CDR3: TGTGCCAGTAGTATAGAATTTATAGGGGACGGTATCTACGAGCAGTACTTC.

The rearrangement joins TRBV9 to TRBJ2-1, with D perhaps TRBD1 (6 bases). Trimming pared 3 bases from V and 5 bases from J, leaving 12 bases between. Germline V gene data show CDR1 as SGDLS and CDR2 as YYNGEE. This CDR3 has 14 residues. CDR3 loop: CASSGTVPDNEQFF. The CDR3, as DNA: TGTGCCAGCAGCGGGACAGTTCCGGACAATGAGCAGTTCTTC.

This chain joins TRBV9 and TRBJ2-6; D remains ambiguous. V was cut by 0 bases and J by 0 bases, with 13 bases left in between. Germline CDR1 is SGDLS and CDR2 is YYNGEE. The CDR3 is 18 amino acids. CDR3 region: CASSVDTALNSGANVLTF. In DNA, the CDR3 is TGTGCCAGCAGCGTAGATACGGCGCTAAACTCTGGGGCCAACGTCCTGACTTTC. Together with reference TRBV9 and TRBJ2-6, the CDR3 gives the full variable domain: DSGVTQTPKHLITATGQRVTLRCSPRSGDLSVYWYQQSLDQGLQFLIQYYNGEERAKGNILERFSAQQFPDLHSELNLSSLELGDSALYFCASSVDTALNSGANVLTFGAGSRLTVL.

The chain couples TRBV11-2 to TRBJ2-5; possibly TRBD1 or TRBD2 for D (5 bases each). This CDR3 is built from 14 residues. V was trimmed by 6 bases and J by 5 bases, leaving 16 bases between them. The germline V gene encodes CDR1 SGHAT and CDR2 FQNNGV. CDR3 bases: TGTGCCAGCAGGAAATGGGGGTTGGGGGAGACCCAGTACTTC. Translating gives CASRKWGLGETQYF.

CDR3: CASSVADLSYEQYF. CDR3 nucleotide sequence: TGTGCCAGCAGCGTAGCGGACCTCTCCTACGAGCAGTACTTC. The rearrangement links TRBV9 to TRBJ2-7; D call uncertain. The length of the CDR3 is 14 residues. V gave up 0 bases and J gave up 0 bases, with 7 bases separating them. Looked up from germline, CDR1 is SGDLS and CDR2 is YYNGEE.